A selection of T cell receptor beta chains follows, all from one sample in a study of identical twins. TCRdb re-analysed the 5' RACE reads in MiXCR, keeping a single row per CDR3 protein. The sample yields 1.5 million to 2 million distinct CDR3 sequences, under 35% seen once. Sequencing was performed on cord blood. All receptors derive from a newborn girl in good health. Each CDR3 is given with its conserved first and last residue. The order of the fields is D gene, J gene, V gene, clone size, CDR3 protein, CDR3 DNA. A D gene is named only where the DNA matches it firmly. The size of a clone is reported for some rows only, either as once, few or many, or as a class for expanded clones.

>TRBD1|TRBJ2-4|TRBV27|-
CASSWDRVWDIQYF
TGTGCCAGCAGTTGGGACAGGGTTTGGGACATTCAGTACTTC
>-|TRBJ1-1|TRBV6-1|-
CASRAKVRAFF
TGTGCCAGCAGAGCTAAGGTTAGGGCTTTCTTT
>-|TRBJ2-1|TRBV28|-
CASSFPTSPRVEQFF
TGTGCCAGCAGTTTCCCCACTAGCCCGAGGGTTGAGCAGTTCTTC
>-|TRBJ2-2|TRBV28|few
CASTSREWTVGELFF
TGTGCCAGCACTTCCCGAGAATGGACAGTGGGGGAGCTGTTTTTT
>TRBD1|TRBJ2-5|TRBV7-2|-
CASSYTRTGWETQYF
TGTGCCAGCAGCTATACCCGGACAGGGTGGGAGACCCAGTACTTC
>TRBD2|TRBJ2-5|TRBV27|few
CASSLSPGLAARQTQYF
TGTGCCAGCAGTTTATCGCCGGGACTAGCGGCGCGTCAGACCCAGTACTTC
>TRBD2|TRBJ2-1|TRBV19|once
CASIGEGAYNEQFF
TGTGCCAGTATAGGGGAGGGTGCGTACAATGAGCAGTTCTTC
>TRBD2|TRBJ2-1|TRBV24-1|-
CATSDSSGLAAIDEQFF
TGTGCCACCAGTGATTCGTCGGGACTAGCGGCAATAGATGAGCAGTTCTTC
>TRBD2|TRBJ2-7|TRBV28|-
CASSPGDSGREYEQYF
TGTGCCAGCAGTCCCGGAGACAGCGGGAGAGAGTATGAGCAGTACTTC
>-|TRBJ2-1|TRBV4-1|few
CASSNRPQGPYNEQFF
TGCGCCAGCAGCAACCGTCCCCAGGGACCTTACAATGAGCAGTTCTTC
>-|TRBJ2-3|TRBV20-1|-
CSARFRRGDTQYF
TGCAGTGCTAGATTCCGTCGCGGAGATACGCAGTATTTT
>-|TRBJ2-3|TRBV12-5|few
CASGLSGGVSDTQYF
TGTGCTAGTGGTTTGAGCGGTGGGGTGTCAGATACGCAGTATTTT
>-|TRBJ2-5|TRBV18|-
CASSPIATGSGETQYF
TGTGCCAGCTCACCAATCGCGACAGGTAGCGGGGAGACCCAGTACTTC
>TRBD1|TRBJ1-3|TRBV11-2|-
CASSPRTGYFGDTIYF
TGTGCCAGCAGCCCCCGGACAGGGTATTTTGGAGACACCATATATTTT
>-|TRBJ1-1|TRBV7-6|-
CASSFSRRGAMDTEAFF
TGTGCCAGCAGCTTCTCCCGCCGTGGGGCTATGGACACTGAAGCTTTCTTT
>-|TRBJ2-7|TRBV5-1|few
CASSFLTGPSYEQYF
TGCGCCAGCAGCTTCTTGACAGGCCCCTCCTACGAGCAGTACTTC
>-|TRBJ2-4|TRBV6-2/TRBV6-3|-
CASSYRVGGKNIQYF
TGTGCCAGCAGTTATAGGGTGGGGGGAAAAAACATTCAGTACTTC
>-|TRBJ2-1|TRBV27|few
CASSLGQSYEQFF
TGTGCCAGCAGTTTAGGACAATCCTACGAGCAGTTCTTC
>-|TRBJ2-1|TRBV11-2|-
CASSSLKGVGETQFF
TGTGCCAGCAGCTCCCTTAAAGGGGTCGGAGAGACCCAGTTCTTC
>-|TRBJ1-1|TRBV6-1|-
CASSQVVRWDPFGMNTEAFF
TGTGCCAGCAGTCAGGTAGTTAGATGGGACCCCTTCGGAATGAACACTGAAGCTTTCTTT
>TRBD2|TRBJ2-1|TRBV5-1|-
CASSPVAGGPNEQFF
TGCGCCAGCAGCCCGGTAGCGGGAGGGCCCAATGAGCAGTTCTTC
>-|TRBJ2-4|TRBV12-3/TRBV12-4|-
CASSSVRGLAKNIQYF
TGTGCCAGCAGTTCTGTCCGGGGCCTAGCCAAAAACATTCAGTACTTC
>-|TRBJ2-5|TRBV18|-
CASSHIETQYF
TGTGCCAGCTCACACATAGAGACCCAGTACTTC
>TRBD1|TRBJ2-3|TRBV5-1|few
CASSTGQDTDTQYF
TGCGCCAGCAGCACCGGACAGGACACAGATACGCAGTATTTT
>-|TRBJ1-1|TRBV15|few
CATSRDNRAEAFF
TGTGCCACCAGCAGAGATAACCGGGCTGAAGCTTTCTTT
>-|TRBJ1-6|TRBV7-9|few
CASSFWGKRRNSPLHF
TGTGCCAGCAGCTTTTGGGGGAAAAGGAGAAATTCACCCCTCCACTTT
>TRBD2|TRBJ2-5|TRBV12-3/TRBV12-4|-
CASSKTTSGTLETQYF
TGTGCCAGCAGCAAAACGACTAGCGGAACCTTGGAGACCCAGTACTTC
>TRBD2|TRBJ2-7|TRBV20-1|few
CSARTTSVFSYEQYF
TGCAGTGCTAGAACCACTAGCGTATTCTCCTACGAGCAGTACTTC
>TRBD1|TRBJ2-1|TRBV28|-
CASSPITDREGQETQFF
TGTGCCAGCAGTCCAATCACAGACAGGGAAGGGCAAGAGACCCAGTTCTTC
>TRBD1|TRBJ1-5|TRBV20-1|-
CSARGYTGAGGPQHF
TGCAGTGCTAGAGGTTATACAGGGGCCGGCGGGCCCCAGCATTTT
>TRBD2|TRBJ2-3|TRBV5-1|-
CASSLATSGKWGTDTQYF
TGCGCCAGCAGCCTTGCCACTAGCGGGAAATGGGGCACAGATACGCAGTATTTT
>TRBD2|TRBJ2-3|TRBV20-1|-
CSARAGESTDTQYF
TGCAGTGCTAGGGCGGGGGAGAGCACAGATACGCAGTATTTT
>-|TRBJ2-3|TRBV6-1|-
CASSALPGPTDTQYF
TGTGCCAGCAGTGCGCTCCCCGGTCCCACAGATACGCAGTATTTT
>-|TRBJ2-1|TRBV28|few
CASSLGPELGQFF
TGTGCCAGCAGCCTGGGCCCAGAATTAGGGCAGTTCTTC
>-|TRBJ1-5|TRBV20-1|few
CSARAWGGLSNQPQHF
TGCAGTGCTAGAGCTTGGGGCGGGCTAAGCAATCAGCCCCAGCATTTT
>-|TRBJ2-7|TRBV5-1|-
CASSLRQNEQYF
TGCGCCAGCAGCCTACGACAGAACGAGCAGTACTTC
>-|TRBJ2-3|TRBV5-1|many
CASSFSGYTDTQYF
TGTGCCAGCAGTTTCTCCGGGTACACAGATACGCAGTATTTT
>-|TRBJ1-2|TRBV20-1|-
CSASWIRSYGYTF
TGCAGTGCTAGTTGGATCAGGAGCTATGGCTACACCTTC
>TRBD2|TRBJ2-1|TRBV5-1|few
CASSLAGLAGDKFF
TGCGCCAGCAGCTTGGCCGGTCTAGCGGGAGACAAGTTCTTC
>TRBD1|TRBJ2-7|TRBV5-1|-
CASSLTGGRYNEQYF
TGCGCCAGCAGCTTGACAGGGGGCAGGTACAATGAGCAGTACTTC
>-|TRBJ1-1|TRBV2|few
CATRDGLNTEAFF
TGTGCCACAAGGGACGGCTTGAACACTGAAGCTTTCTTT
>TRBD2|TRBJ2-2|TRBV12-3/TRBV12-4|-
CASSERERGELFF
TGTGCCAGCAGTGAGCGGGAGCGGGGGGAGCTGTTTTTT
>-|TRBJ2-5|TRBV2|many
CASSEERETQYF
TGTGCCAGCAGTGAAGAGAGGGAGACCCAGTACTTC
>TRBD1|TRBJ1-5|TRBV20-1|-
CSASEQGLVNQPQHF
TGCAGTGCCTCAGAACAGGGGCTGGTCAATCAGCCCCAGCATTTT
>-|TRBJ1-4|TRBV4-1|-
CASSQDWRVEKLFF
TGCGCCAGCAGCCAAGATTGGAGGGTTGAAAAACTGTTTTTT
>TRBD1|TRBJ2-2|TRBV6-5|few
CASSYSRGGELFF
TGTGCCAGCAGTTACTCGAGAGGGGGCGAGCTGTTTTTT
>-|TRBJ2-1|TRBV28|-
CASSLISYGQFF
TGTGCCAGCAGTTTAATTAGTTATGGGCAGTTCTTC
>TRBD1|TRBJ2-5|TRBV7-6|-
CASSLTTWTGAKETQYF
TGTGCCAGCAGCTTAACGACTTGGACAGGGGCGAAAGAGACCCAGTACTTC
>TRBD1|TRBJ1-3|TRBV29-1|-
CSVVQGAQGNTIYF
TGCAGCGTTGTTCAGGGGGCTCAAGGAAACACCATATATTTT
>TRBD2|TRBJ2-3|TRBV5-1|few
CASSPRILAGFTTDTQYF
TGCGCCAGCAGCCCGAGGATTCTAGCGGGGTTTACTACAGATACGCAGTATTTT
>-|TRBJ2-3|TRBV9|-
CASSVGDNTQYF
TGTGCCAGCAGCGTAGGGGATAATACGCAGTATTTT
>-|TRBJ2-3|TRBV20-1|-
CSARAERGTDTQYF
TGCAGTGCTAGAGCGGAGCGAGGCACAGATACGCAGTATTTT
>TRBD1|TRBJ2-4|TRBV6-2/TRBV6-3|-
CASSSTGGINIQYF
TGTGCCAGCAGCTCGACAGGGGGCATCAACATTCAGTACTTC